This TCR beta chain came from a study of cytomegalovirus exposure and HLA in healthy donors. As concerns this clone: Antigen: not known.

V lost 8 bases and J lost 7, with 17 bases in between. CDR3 length: 14 amino acids. Germline V gene lookup returns CDR1 MRHNA and CDR2 SNTAGT. Primers: 60 Vbeta forward and 13 Jbeta reverse. Clones were read by immunoSEQ multiplex PCR, and TCRdb kept only the in-frame ones, dropping some. The sample holds roughly 200,000 clones, around 80% seen once. Study results and limitations: For cytomegalovirus status, the classifier reportedly gave diagnoses with high specificity and sensitivity.

Sequencing was performed on PBMCs. This clonotype was obtained from a woman in her 30s in good health and CMV-seropositive. The gene calls are TRBV6-4 and TRBJ1-4, with D unclear. This chain's CDR3 is CASVRRQRGEKLFF. CDR3 sequence (DNA): TGTGCCAGCGTGAGGCGTCAACGGGGTGAAAAACTGTTTTTT.